This TCR beta chain was recovered during a study of blood T cell repertoires in COVID-19. Study-wide context: COVID-19 samples, acute and convalescent, were from the United States, Italy and Spain. PBMCs, B-cell-depleted T cells, or T cells provided the cDNA or gDNA that made up the material.

The CDR3 has 16 amino acids. Germline V gene sequence: CDR1 SGHNT, CDR2 YYREEE (reference sequence). Between the trimmed V and J ends, which lost 4 bases and 0 bases, there was a span of 16 bases. Per the original data handling: The assay estimated nucleated cells by amplifying reference gene primers. Produced via immunoSEQ multiplex PCR; TCRdb's table is partial and in-frame only. V and J calls and clone size follow that table, whereas D and trimming were derived from the DNA. The repertoire consists of some 110,000 clones, with about 74% occurring once and the leading ten covering approximately 5.6%.

V usage is TRBV5-4 and J usage is TRBJ2-5; D is possibly TRBD1 (7 bases). This TCR derives from a man between 65 and 85 years old with acute or convalescent COVID-19. Sequenced sample: peripheral blood. For the CDR3, the DNA is TGTGCCAGCAGCCAGGGGGGCAGAAACTACCAAGAGACCCAGTACTTC. This gives the protein CASSQGGRNYQETQYF. The variable domain in full, completed from reference TRBV5-4 and TRBJ2-5, reads ETGVTQSPTHLIKTRGQQVTLRCSSQSGHNTVSWYQQALGQGPQFIFQYYREEENGRGNFPPRFSGLQFPNYSSELNVNALELDDSALYLCASSQGGRNYQETQYFGPGTRLLVL.